The following is a T cell receptor (beta chain) sequence with its context. This specimen belongs to a study of blood T cell repertoires in COVID-19. Produced via immunoSEQ multiplex PCR; TCRdb's table is partial and in-frame only. The repertoire holds approximately 190,000 clones, less than 90% seen once, with more than 3% in the top ten. Germline CDR1 is MNHEY and CDR2 is SVGAGI. V lost 4 bases and J lost 0; bases outside the gene matches: 4. CDR3 length equals 16 residues. The sequence derives from a woman in her 30s who had been exposed to COVID-19. The sample comprised PBMCs or T cells enriched from blood (not recorded which). The chain combines TRBV6-5 with TRBJ1-2; 11 bases align to TRBD1. For the CDR3, the DNA is TGTGCCAGCAGTTTCGGACAGGGGGCAACTAACTATGGCTACACCTTC. Its protein is CASSFGQGATNYGYTF.